This T cell receptor (beta chain) derives from a study of T cells of healthy individuals. This clonotype occurred a few times. In TCRdb, the 5' RACE reads were re-called with MiXCR into one record per CDR3 protein. The table has some 100,000 distinct CDR3 sequences, roughly a sixth seen once. Trimming shortened V by 7 bases and J by 4 bases, and 14 bases separated the two germline ends. Germline CDR1 is MDHEN and CDR2 is SYDVKM. CDR3 length equals 14 residues. The receptor comes from a human donor in good health. The chain joins TRBV28 to TRBJ2-1; possible D gene TRBD1, 5 bases. CDR3 sequence reads: CASTWGVGYNEQFF. Written as DNA, the CDR3 is TGTGCCAGCACGTGGGGCGTGGGTTACAATGAGCAGTTCTTC. Complete variable domain (other parts from reference TRBV28 and TRBJ2-1): DVKVTQSSRYLVKRTGEKVFLECVQDMDHENMFWYRQDPGLGLRLIYFSYDVKMKEKGDIPEGYSVSREKKERFSLILESASTNQTSMYLCASTWGVGYNEQFFGPGTRLTVL.